The rows below give T cell receptor beta chains drawn from one sample of a study of neurological immune-mediated disorders. TCRdb recomputed calls from the 5' RACE reads with MiXCR, one row per CDR3 protein. The sample lists 49,000 or so distinct CDR3 sequences; approximately 15% were seen once. Sample: PBMCs. The origin of the receptors is a man between 60 and 75 years old in good health. Both conserved end residues are part of each CDR3. The order of the fields is V gene, D gene, J gene, clone size, CDR3 protein, CDR3 DNA. A D gene is named only where the DNA matches it firmly. The size entry is marked missing in some rows and otherwise reads once, few, many or a size class.

TRBV5-1	TRBD2	TRBJ2-1	many	CASSATSPLRDEQFF	TGCGCCAGCTCGGCGACTAGCCCTTTACGCGATGAGCAGTTCTTC
TRBV5-6	.	TRBJ2-2	many	CASSLGRELFF	TGTGCCAGCAGCTTGGGTCGGGAGCTGTTTTTT
TRBV19	TRBD2	TRBJ2-1	.	CASRLTSGAYNEQFF	TGTGCCAGTAGGCTGACTAGCGGAGCCTACAATGAGCAGTTCTTC
TRBV5-1	TRBD2	TRBJ2-1	many	CASSLGLAGGWGDEQFF	TGCGCCAGCAGCCTCGGACTAGCGGGAGGCTGGGGGGATGAGCAGTTCTTC
TRBV10-3	TRBD2	TRBJ2-5	many	CAISGLAGETQYF	TGTGCCATCAGTGGGCTAGCGGGGGAGACCCAGTACTTC
TRBV11-2	.	TRBJ1-6	few	CASSLDLAENNSPLHF	TGTGCCAGCAGCTTAGATCTGGCCGAAAATAATTCACCCCTCCACTTT
TRBV28	.	TRBJ1-4	many	CASCPGATNEKLFF	TGTGCCAGCTGCCCGGGGGCAACTAATGAAAAACTGTTTTTT
TRBV7-2	.	TRBJ2-7	many	CVSSSSYEQYF	TGTGTCAGCAGCTCATCCTACGAGCAGTACTTC
TRBV10-3	TRBD2	TRBJ2-1	many	CAISEGLAGGISYNEQFF	TGTGCCATCAGTGAGGGACTAGCGGGAGGGATTTCCTACAATGAGCAGTTCTTC
TRBV4-3	.	TRBJ2-3	many	CASSQGQEGGTQYF	TGCGCCAGCAGCCAAGGCCAGGAGGGTGGTACGCAGTATTTT
TRBV7-2	.	TRBJ1-1	many	CASSLDLESVEAFF	TGTGCCAGCAGCTTAGACCTTGAGTCGGTTGAAGCTTTCTTT
TRBV7-2	.	TRBJ2-3	many	CASSLPGPADTQYF	TGTGCCAGCAGCTTGCCGGGACCGGCAGATACGCAGTATTTT
TRBV5-1	.	TRBJ2-7	many	CASSLVGQKWDEQYF	TGCGCCAGCAGCTTGGTAGGACAGAAGTGGGACGAGCAGTACTTC
TRBV7-2	.	TRBJ1-4	many	CASSAFRGNEKLFF	TGTGCCAGCAGCGCATTCAGGGGTAATGAAAAACTGTTTTTT
TRBV20-1	.	TRBJ2-1	many	CSASPRDSPYNEQFF	TGCAGTGCTAGCCCCCGGGACTCCCCCTACAATGAGCAGTTCTTC
TRBV10-3	.	TRBJ2-2	many	CAIGEDYTNTGELFF	TGTGCCATCGGAGAGGACTACACGAACACCGGGGAGCTGTTTTTT
TRBV5-5	.	TRBJ2-6	many	CASSLWRGVQTGANVLTF	TGTGCCAGCAGCTTGTGGAGGGGGGTCCAGACCGGGGCCAACGTCCTGACTTTC
TRBV6-5	TRBD2	TRBJ2-5	many	CASFSLSSPGGVETQYF	TGTGCCAGCTTTTCCCTTTCTAGCCCGGGAGGAGTAGAGACCCAGTACTTC
TRBV7-8	.	TRBJ1-1	.	CASSLDWDANTEAFF	TGTGCCAGCAGCTTAGATTGGGACGCTAACACTGAAGCTTTCTTT
TRBV3-1	.	TRBJ2-1	.	CASSQDPQGQQFF	TGTGCCAGCAGCCAAGACCCCCAGGGTCAGCAGTTCTTC
TRBV11-3	.	TRBJ2-2	many	CASSNRVDTGELFF	TGTGCCAGCAGCAACCGGGTCGACACCGGGGAGCTGTTTTTT